Following are 22 T cell receptor beta chains from one sample sequenced in a study of neoadjuvant anti-PD-1 for oral cavity cancer (dated by TCRdb to about 2021). Receptor libraries were prepared by the immunoSEQ multiplex PCR assay. Held by TCRdb, this immuneACCESS table contains in-frame sequences only and omits some clones. Under half of the omission traces to an unresolved V gene where checked; the cause of the rest is unknown. The sample table holds approximately 67,000 clones, of which around 82% were seen once. The biggest ten clones account for roughly 3.4% of the sample. The time point label of this sample denotes: before neoadjuvant nivolumab. This sample comprised PBMCs, obtained before nivolumab (anti-PD-1) treatment. These TCRs come from a person between 40 and 85 years old with oral cavity squamous cell carcinoma.

DNA for the CDR3: TGTGCCAGCAGCCACCGAAGAGACACTGAAGCTTTCTTT. Amino acids: CASSHRRDTEAFF. V is TRBV5-5 and J is TRBJ1-1; D uncertain. This CDR3 contains 13 residues. The V gene lost 4 bases and the J gene lost 3 bases, with 10 bases spanning the gap. The germline gives CDR1 SGHKS, CDR2 YYEKEE (reference sequence).

This rearrangement joins TRBV28 to TRBJ2-2; 7 bases are a match to TRBD1. V was clipped by 5 bases and J by 4 bases; unmatched bases: 7. CDR1 MDHEN and CDR2 SYDVKM come from the germline V gene. The CDR3 has 15 amino acids. The CDR3 is CASSLGTAGTGELFF. The CDR3 DNA reads TGTGCCAGCAGTCTTGGGACAGCCGGCACCGGGGAGCTGTTTTTT. The full variable domain, completed using reference TRBV28 and TRBJ2-2, is DVKVTQSSRYLVKRTGEKVFLECVQDMDHENMFWYRQDPGLGLRLIYFSYDVKMKEKGDIPEGYSVSREKKERFSLILESASTNQTSMYLCASSLGTAGTGELFFGEGSRLTVL.

V gene TRBV7-9 combines with J gene TRBJ1-3; 11 bases agree with TRBD1. The CDR3 runs to 17 residues. J was trimmed by 2 bases and V by 6 bases; bases with no gene match: 9. Germline CDR1 and CDR2: SEHNR and FQNEAQ (reference sequence). CDR3 DNA sequence: TGTGCCAGCAGACCAAGGGACAGGGGGGCGGCTGGAAACACCATATATTTT. Its translation: CASRPRDRGAAGNTIYF.

J is TRBJ2-1 and V is TRBV6-1, with D possibly matching TRBD2 (6 bases). The CDR3 runs to 15 residues. Germline V gene lookup returns CDR1 MNHNS and CDR2 SASEGT. V was shortened by 0 bases and J by 7 bases, with 13 bases between the two germline ends. The CDR3 here is CASSEASGSMNEQFF. For the CDR3, the DNA is TGTGCCAGCAGTGAAGCTAGCGGCTCGATGAATGAGCAGTTCTTC.

The gene calls are TRBV21-1 and TRBJ2-2; the D call of TRBD1 is as the table states it, not checked on the DNA. TRBV21-1 is a known pseudogene. This CDR3 contains 19 residues. The CDR3 DNA is TGTGCCAGCAGCAATTTCGGTAGGCCGAGGCGGACAAACACCGGGGAGCTGTTTTTT. Amino acid sequence: CASSNFGRPRRTNTGELFF.

J is TRBJ2-3 and V is TRBV7-2; tentative D call: TRBD2 (6 bases). The CDR3 extends over 13 amino acids. The V end was cut by 10 bases, the J end by 3 bases, with 14 bases between. Germline loops: CDR1 SGHTA, CDR2 FQGNSA. The CDR3 loop is CATGGDWTDTQYF. DNA for the CDR3: TGTGCCACCGGGGGAGATTGGACAGATACGCAGTATTTT.

The chain uses TRBV11-2 and TRBJ2-3; D is possibly TRBD2 (6 bases). From germline, CDR1 is SGHAT and CDR2 FQNNGV. The CDR3 contains 12 residues. Trimming took off 8 bases at V and 4 bases at J, with 10 bases between the two ends. The chain's CDR3 is CASGGMADTQYF. The CDR3 region has the DNA TGTGCCAGCGGGGGGATGGCAGATACGCAGTATTTT.

This chain links TRBV19 with TRBJ1-2; 8 positions match TRBD1. Germline V gives CDR1 LNHDA, CDR2 SQIVND (reference sequence). V lost 4 bases to trimming and J lost 6 bases; unmatched junction nucleotides: 16. This CDR3 has 17 residues. CDR3 DNA sequence: TGTGCCAGTAGTACGGGACAGGCGTCCCTCGGTGGGAATGGCTACACCTTC. Protein product: CASSTGQASLGGNGYTF.

The rearrangement uses TRBV6-1 and TRBJ2-1; D assignment may be TRBD1 or TRBD2 (6 bases each). The CDR3 is 13 residues long. Germline V gene data show CDR1 as MNHNS and CDR2 as SASEGT. Deletions cut 2 bases from V and 8 bases from J, with 10 bases between. The DNA for the CDR3 is TGTGCCAGCAGTGAAAAGGGGGGACATGAGCAGTTCTTC. Amino acids: CASSEKGGHEQFF.

This clone was seen a handful of times. The chain is built from TRBV2 and TRBJ1-2; D uncertain. This CDR3 is 14 amino acids long. The V end lost 8 bases, the J end lost 7 bases, and 20 bases lay between the germline ends. Germline CDR1 SNHLY, CDR2 FYNNEI. CDR3 coding DNA: TGTGCCAGCCGACCGGGCCGGGGAGAACGTGGCTACACCTTC. Translated: CASRPGRGERGYTF.

This chain uses TRBV30 with TRBJ1-5; 7 bases match TRBD1. Germline V gene data show CDR1 as GTSNPN and CDR2 as SVGIG (reference sequence). CDR3 size: 14 residues. Trimming at V came to 1 base and at J to 2 bases, leaving 2 bases not matched to a gene. Written as DNA, the CDR3 is TGTGCCTGGAGTGGACAGGGCGGCAATCAGCCCCAGCATTTT. It translates to CAWSGQGGNQPQHF.

The chain recombines TRBV7-2 with TRBJ1-1; TRBD1 might be the D (5 bases). Germline CDR1 and CDR2: SGHTA and FQGNSA. The V gene lost 5 bases and the J gene lost 1 base, with 14 bases spanning the gap. The CDR3 has 15 amino acids. CDR3 in DNA: TGTGCCAGCAGCGATTCAGGGAGGGGGAACACTGAAGCTTTCTTT. It specifies CASSDSGRGNTEAFF. The variable domain in full, completed from reference TRBV7-2 and TRBJ1-1, reads GAGVSQSPSNKVTEKGKDVELRCDPISGHTALYWYRQSLGQGLEFLIYFQGNSAPDKSGLPSDRFSAERTGGSVSTLTIQRTQQEDSAVYLCASSDSGRGNTEAFFGQGTRLTVV.

The J gene is TRBJ2-7, the V gene TRBV13; TRBD2 is a possible D gene (6 bases). Trimming took off 5 bases at V and 3 bases at J, with 11 bases between the two ends. This CDR3 region has 13 residues. Per the germline V gene, CDR1 is PRHDT and CDR2 is FYEKMQ (reference sequence). CDR3 sequence reads: CASSPWGVYEQYF. CDR3 nucleotide sequence: TGTGCCAGCAGCCCCTGGGGGGTCTACGAGCAGTACTTC.

The rearrangement links TRBV27 to TRBJ2-5; D not resolved. Germline V CDR1 and CDR2: MNHEY, SMNVEV (reference sequence). V lost 1 base, J lost 5 bases, and 17 bases lay in between. This CDR3 has 16 amino acids. The CDR3, as DNA: TGTGCCAGCAGTTTATTAACGCCTAATACGCAGGAGACCCAGTACTTC. Its protein is CASSLLTPNTQETQYF.

The chain links TRBV11-2 to TRBJ1-5; D remains unclear. The CDR3 runs 12 residues. Trimming took off 6 bases at V and 4 bases at J, with 7 bases between the two ends. The germline V gene has CDR1 SGHAT and CDR2 FQNNGV. The CDR3 DNA reads TGTGCCAGCAGTTCAAATAATCAGCCCCAGCATTTT. Protein: CASSSNNQPQHF.

The gene calls are TRBV29-1 and TRBJ2-5, with D perhaps being TRBD1 or TRBD2 (6 bases each). Looked up from germline, CDR1 is SQVTM and CDR2 is ANQGSEA. V shed 6 bases and J shed 9 bases, with 14 bases lying between them. The length of the CDR3 is 11 residues. CDR3 in amino acids: CSVLGGLSQYF. The CDR3 DNA sequence: TGCAGCGTACTCGGGGGCTTGTCCCAGTACTTC.

Here the CDR3 reads CASSVGQSNQPQHF. CDR3 sequence (DNA): TGTGCCAGCAGTGTGGGACAGAGCAATCAGCCCCAGCATTTT. This chain connects TRBV6-1 to TRBJ1-5; TRBD1 matches at 7 bases. CDR3 length: 14 amino acids. Trimming removed 4 bases from V and 1 base from J; junction bases left unmatched: 1. Germline assignment: CDR1 MNHNS and CDR2 SASEGT.

This chain connects TRBV5-6 to TRBJ2-7; the match to TRBD2 covers 10 bases. Germline CDR1 SGHDT, CDR2 YYEEEE. After removal of 0 bases from V and 3 bases from J, the junction contained 3 bases not matched to a gene. There are 15 residues in the CDR3. CDR3 coding DNA: TGTGCCAGCAGCTTGGACCCTAGCGGGAGCTACGAGCAGTACTTC. Protein: CASSLDPSGSYEQYF.

The chain carries TRBV6-6 and TRBJ2-7, with 8 bases aligning to TRBD1. The V segment lost 4 bases and the J segment 3 bases; nucleotides outside the gene matches: 2. CDR1 is MNHNY, CDR2 SVGAGI, per germline (reference sequence). This CDR3 comprises 13 residues. CDR3 coding DNA: TGTGCCAGCAGTTTGGGACAGGTCTACGAGCAGTACTTC. It codes for CASSLGQVYEQYF.

This chain links TRBV19 with TRBJ1-2; TRBD1 aligns across 10 bases. Germline V gives CDR1 LNHDA, CDR2 SQIVND (reference sequence). Trimming removed 1 base from V and 8 bases from J; junction bases left unmatched: 7. The CDR3 is made up of 15 amino acids. CDR3 region: CASSIGRTGGSGYTF. The DNA for the CDR3 is TGTGCCAGTAGTATAGGCCGGACAGGGGGAAGCGGCTACACCTTC.

This clone was observed a handful of times. V and J are TRBV9 and TRBJ1-6; the D gene is possibly TRBD1 (5 bases). Germline CDR1 SGDLS, CDR2 YYNGEE. CDR3 length: 16 amino acids. Deletions cut 5 bases from V and 4 bases from J, with 16 bases between. In DNA form, the CDR3 reads TGTGCCAGCAGTTCGGGGCCCAACGTTTATAATTCACCCCTCCACTTT. Its translation is CASSSGPNVYNSPLHF.

This rearrangement joins TRBV2 to TRBJ1-2, with D unresolved. From germline, CDR1 is SNHLY and CDR2 FYNNEI. V dropped 6 bases and J dropped 4 bases, with 18 bases sitting between them. The CDR3 is made up of 15 amino acids. The DNA of the CDR3 is TGTGCCAGCAGCCCCCTCCGGGAGTCTATCTATGGCTACACCTTC. As protein: CASSPLRESIYGYTF.